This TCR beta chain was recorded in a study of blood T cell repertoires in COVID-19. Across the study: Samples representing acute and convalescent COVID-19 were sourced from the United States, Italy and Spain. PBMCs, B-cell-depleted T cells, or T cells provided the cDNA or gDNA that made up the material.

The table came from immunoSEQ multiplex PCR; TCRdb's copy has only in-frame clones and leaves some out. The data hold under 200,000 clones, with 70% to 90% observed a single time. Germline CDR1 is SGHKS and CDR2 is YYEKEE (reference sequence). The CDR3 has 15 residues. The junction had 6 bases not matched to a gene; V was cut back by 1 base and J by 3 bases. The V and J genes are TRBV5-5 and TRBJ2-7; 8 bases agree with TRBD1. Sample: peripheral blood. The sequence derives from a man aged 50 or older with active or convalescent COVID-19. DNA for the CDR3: TGTGCCAGCAGCTTGAGTCAGGGGGCTCTCTACGAGCAGTACTTC. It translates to CASSLSQGALYEQYF.